These 27 T cell receptor beta chains were all obtained from the same sample, sequenced in a study of shared clonotypes between healthy human individuals. Libraries were prepared by immunoSEQ multiplex PCR; TCRdb keeps only in-frame clonotypes and omits some of them. The sample lists millions of clones, more than 90% occurring once. Sequenced material: naive CD4+ T cells sorted from blood. Subset in this sample: CD45RA+ positively selected. All receptors derive from a man younger than 35 in good health.

The chain has TRBV7-9 and TRBJ1-6, with a tentative D call TRBD1 (5 bases). In germline, CDR1 is SEHNR, CDR2 FQNEAQ (reference sequence). The CDR3 runs to 15 residues. V was pared by 5 bases and J by 0 bases, with 8 bases between. The CDR3 region is CASSITGSYNSPLHF. The CDR3 DNA reads TGTGCCAGCAGCATTACAGGCTCCTATAATTCACCCCTCCACTTT.

As concerns this clone: In the same sample, other DNA sequences code for this CDR3. The chain joins TRBV28 to TRBJ1-3; tentatively, D is TRBD1 (6 bases). V lost 7 bases, J lost 0 bases, and 7 bases lay in between. In germline, CDR1 is MDHEN, CDR2 SYDVKM. This CDR3 is 13 amino acids long. The DNA for the CDR3 is TGTGCCAGCATCAGGGGCTCTGGAAACACCATATATTTT. Amino acids: CASIRGSGNTIYF.

The chain recombines TRBV28 with TRBJ1-6; unclear D gene. The germline V gene encodes CDR1 MDHEN and CDR2 SYDVKM. This CDR3 is 17 amino acids long. With 5 bases removed from V and 9 bases from J, the gap between germline ends came to 23 bases. CDR3 protein: CASSGWALGNRFSPLHF. CDR3 nucleotides: TGTGCCAGCAGTGGGTGGGCTTTGGGAAATCGGTTTTCACCCCTCCACTTT.

The chain links TRBV5-1 to TRBJ1-6; D remains unclear. Germline V lookup: CDR1 SGHRS, CDR2 YFSETQ. Deletions cut 5 bases from V and 5 bases from J, with 17 bases between. The CDR3 runs to 16 residues. CDR3 bases: TGCGCCAGCAGTAATTCAGCTTGGGAACATAATTCACCCCTCCACTTT. Its translation: CASSNSAWEHNSPLHF. Complete variable domain (other parts from reference TRBV5-1 and TRBJ1-6): KAGVTQTPRYLIKTRGQQVTLSCSPISGHRSVSWYQQTPGQGLQFLFEYFSETQRNKGNFPGRFSGRQFSNSRSEMNVSTLELGDSALYLCASSNSAWEHNSPLHFGNGTRLTVT.

The chain recombines TRBV5-4 with TRBJ2-6, with 7 bases that match TRBD1. The germline V gene has CDR1 SGHNT and CDR2 YYREEE (reference sequence). CDR3 length: 17 residues. The trim removed 4 bases at V and 2 bases at J, leaving 9 bases unmatched. CDR3 DNA sequence: TGTGCCAGCAGCCCCCACGGACAGGCTCCTGGGGCCAACGTCCTGACTTTC. It translates to CASSPHGQAPGANVLTF.

The chain joins TRBV6-6 to TRBJ1-1; no clear D gene. Trimming took 8 bases from V and 2 from J, leaving 12 bases between them. The germline CDR1 and CDR2 sequences are MNHNY and SVGAGI (reference sequence). This CDR3 is built from 13 residues. The CDR3 region is CASGPGVNTEAFF. The CDR3 DNA reads as TGTGCCAGCGGGCCCGGGGTAAACACTGAAGCTTTCTTT.

Details on this clone: The same CDR3 is also encoded by other DNA sequences in this sample. The chain employs TRBV5-1 and TRBJ1-1; 7 bases agree with TRBD1. CDR3 length: 13 amino acids. V was clipped by 5 bases and J by 2 bases; unmatched bases: 3. CDR1 and CDR2 from the germline V gene are SGHRS and YFSETQ. The CDR3 nucleotides read TGCGCCAGCAGTCAGGGGGGTAACACTGAAGCTTTCTTT. Amino acids: CASSQGGNTEAFF.

The rearrangement uses TRBV2 and TRBJ2-5; D is possibly TRBD2 (6 bases). The CDR3 is 17 residues long. Germline CDR1 SNHLY, CDR2 FYNNEI. The V gene lost 5 bases and the J gene lost 5 bases, with 24 bases spanning the gap. The CDR3 DNA reads as TGTGCCAGCAGTCCACAGGAGGCACTAGCCTCTCCGGAGACCCAGTACTTC. Amino acid sequence: CASSPQEALASPETQYF.

The V and J genes are TRBV5-4 and TRBJ2-5; D possibly matches TRBD1 or TRBD2 (5 bases each). Germline CDR1 SGHNT, CDR2 YYREEE (reference sequence). The length of the CDR3 is 15 residues. The V and J ends lost 0 bases and 5 bases respectively, with 14 bases between them. CDR3 nucleotide sequence: TGTGCCAGCAGCTTGGCCAGGAGAGGGGACGAGACCCAGTACTTC. It yields the protein CASSLARRGDETQYF.

The chain is built from TRBV6-1 and TRBJ1-1; D unresolved. The CDR3 consists of 11 residues. Trimming took off 7 bases at V and 2 bases at J, with 5 bases between the two ends. Per germline, CDR1 MNHNS and CDR2 SASEGT. CDR3 sequence: CASIINTEAFF. CDR3 nucleotide sequence: TGTGCCAGCATTATCAACACTGAAGCTTTCTTT.

The V call is TRBV6-5, the J call TRBJ1-1; maybe TRBD1 (5 bases). Trimming shortened V by 7 bases and J by 1 base, and 10 bases separated the two germline ends. The CDR3 covers 13 residues. CDR1 is MNHEY and CDR2 is SVGAGI in the germline V gene. Written as DNA, the CDR3 is TGTGCCAGCACCCCAGGGACGAACACTGAAGCTTTCTTT. Translating gives CASTPGTNTEAFF.

The chain recombines TRBV18 with TRBJ1-2; TRBD1 matches 8 bases. The CDR3 totals 14 residues. The V and J ends lost 3 bases and 8 bases, in that order; junction bases with no gene match: 8. Germline CDR1 is KGHSH and CDR2 is LQKENI. The CDR3 DNA sequence: TGTGCCAGCTCACCGAATCAGGGGGCGGTAGGCTACACCTTC. Translated: CASSPNQGAVGYTF.

The count of this clone is one. The V gene is TRBV7-9, the J gene TRBJ1-1; 7 nucleotides line up with TRBD1. The ends lost 5 bases at V and 10 bases at J; junction bases unmatched: 7. CDR1 and CDR2 (germline): SEHNR, FQNEAQ (reference sequence). CDR3 length: 12 residues. The CDR3 sequence: CASSPAGTVAFF. For the CDR3, the DNA is TGTGCCAGCAGCCCAGCCGGGACAGTAGCTTTCTTT. Looking up the rest from reference TRBV7-9 and TRBJ1-1 gives the full variable domain: DTGVSQNPRHKITKRGQNVTFRCDPISEHNRLYWYRQTLGQGPEFLTYFQNEAQLEKSRLLSDRFSAERPKGSFSTLEIQRTEQGDSAMYLCASSPAGTVAFFGQGTRLTVV.

This clone was detected only once. The V call is TRBV4-1, the J call TRBJ2-5; D not resolved. V lost 0 bases to trimming and J lost 5 bases, with 13 bases between them. The germline V gene encodes CDR1 MGHRA and CDR2 YSYEKL. The CDR3 length is 15 residues. CDR3 nucleotide sequence: TGCGCCAGCAGCCAAGATTGGGGTGGTTCGGAGACCCAGTACTTC. As protein: CASSQDWGGSETQYF.

Note on this clone: Without the conserved terminal phenylalanine or tryptophan, this CDR3 likely stems from a read error. No DNA is shown, since the ends of the CDR3 on it are uncertain; the CDR3 is the one TCRdb lists. The chain is built from TRBV19 and TRBJ1-3; the table's D call, TRBD1, has no DNA check behind it. Germline V gene data show CDR1 as LNHDA and CDR2 as SQIVND (reference sequence). The CDR3 length equals 14 residues, ends included. This CDR3 reads CASSMCISRQGSDG.

This clone was seen once. The V and J genes are TRBV19 and TRBJ2-1, with 7 bases lining up with TRBD2. Germline CDR1 LNHDA, CDR2 SQIVND (reference sequence). The V segment lost 5 bases and the J segment 13 bases; nucleotides outside the gene matches: 8. The CDR3 covers 12 residues. CDR3 in amino acids: CASSDPGGPQFF. The CDR3 bases are TGTGCCAGTAGTGATCCGGGGGGTCCACAGTTCTTC.

The chain couples TRBV11-2 to TRBJ2-7; the match to TRBD1 covers 8 bases. Germline loops: CDR1 SGHAT, CDR2 FQNNGV. V gave up 4 bases and J gave up 4 bases; unmatched junction bases: 6. This CDR3 contains 14 residues. The DNA for the CDR3 is TGTGCCAGCAGCTCGGGACAGGCAGGTTACGAGCAGTACTTC. Encoded protein: CASSSGQAGYEQYF.

On this clone itself: At the DNA level, this CDR3 is encoded by other sequences in the same sample as well. J is TRBJ1-5 and V is TRBV6-6, with TRBD1 matching 8 bases. Germline assignment: CDR1 MNHNY and CDR2 SVGAGI (reference sequence). The CDR3 covers 13 residues. V was clipped by 5 bases and J by 5 bases; unmatched bases: 2. CDR3 DNA: TGTGCCAGCAGTCTACAGGGGGATCAGCCCCAGCATTTT. Its translation: CASSLQGDQPQHF.

This chain uses TRBV18 with TRBJ2-1, with TRBD2 matching over 10 bases. There are 16 residues in the CDR3. Germline V gene sequence: CDR1 KGHSH, CDR2 LQKENI. With 2 bases clipped from V and 8 bases from J, the junction kept 9 bases outside the gene matches. The CDR3 DNA sequence: TGTGCCAGCTCACCAGCTTCAAGCGGGAGGGTTGATGAGCAGTTCTTC. Amino acids: CASSPASSGRVDEQFF.

This sequence joins TRBV19 and TRBJ2-5, with 10 bases fitting TRBD2. CDR1 LNHDA and CDR2 SQIVND come from the germline V gene (reference sequence). With V trimmed by 2 bases and J by 0 bases, 9 bases remained unmatched. This CDR3 region has 18 residues. CDR3 DNA sequence: TGTGCCAGTAGTATAAGCTTTAGCGGGGGGTCTTACCAAGAGACCCAGTACTTC. Amino acids: CASSISFSGGSYQETQYF. The full variable domain, completed using reference TRBV19 and TRBJ2-5, is DGGITQSPKYLFRKEGQNVTLSCEQNLNHDAMYWYRQDPGQGLRLIYYSQIVNDFQKGDIAEGYSVSREKKESFPLTVTSAQKNPTAFYLCASSISFSGGSYQETQYFGPGTRLLVL.

The rearrangement links TRBV28 to TRBJ1-5; perhaps TRBD1 as D (5 bases). The CDR3 has 12 amino acids. The V gene lost 6 bases and the J gene lost 6 bases, with 9 bases spanning the gap. Germline CDR1 reads MDHEN; CDR2 reads SYDVKM. The CDR3 coding sequence is TGTGCCAGCAGATCCCAGGGTCAGCCCCAGCATTTT. It is translated as CASRSQGQPQHF.

The V and J genes are TRBV7-8 and TRBJ2-3; possibly TRBD2 for D (6 bases). The CDR3 covers 14 residues. The V end was cut by 6 bases, the J end by 1 base, with 11 bases between. Germline CDR1 is SGHVS and CDR2 is FQNEAQ. The CDR3 coding sequence is TGTGCCAGCAGTCCGGGACTTGGCACAGATACGCAGTATTTT. Amino acid sequence: CASSPGLGTDTQYF.

With respect to this clone: This sample also contains other DNA sequences that code for the same CDR3. The chain joins TRBV28 to TRBJ2-2, with D possibly matching TRBD1 (6 bases). This CDR3 contains 12 residues. The V gene's germline CDR1 is MDHEN and CDR2 SYDVKM. V gave up 3 bases and J gave up 8 bases, with 7 bases separating them. In DNA form, the CDR3 reads TGTGCCAGCAGTTTCGGGACAGGGGAGCTGTTTTTT. Translated, it gives CASSFGTGELFF. Filled out from reference TRBV28 and TRBJ2-2, the complete variable domain reads DVKVTQSSRYLVKRTGEKVFLECVQDMDHENMFWYRQDPGLGLRLIYFSYDVKMKEKGDIPEGYSVSREKKERFSLILESASTNQTSMYLCASSFGTGELFFGEGSRLTVL.

V is TRBV18 and J is TRBJ2-7; D possibly corresponds to TRBD2 (5 bases). The CDR3 loop spans 12 amino acids. Germline lookup yields CDR1 KGHSH and CDR2 LQKENI. V was pared by 5 bases and J by 3 bases, with 8 bases between. CDR3 bases: TGTGCCAGCTCAGTGAGCGGCTACGAGCAGTACTTC. It specifies CASSVSGYEQYF.

The chain employs TRBV29-1 and TRBJ2-7; 7 nucleotides align to TRBD1. The CDR3 has 12 amino acids. Trimming cost V 6 bases and J 7 bases; bases outside gene matches: 9. Germline CDR1 reads SQVTM; CDR2 reads ANQGSEA. CDR3: CSVLRQGQEQYF. The CDR3 DNA is TGCAGCGTGTTACGACAGGGTCAGGAGCAGTACTTC.

The rearrangement joins TRBV2 to TRBJ2-7, with D possibly TRBD1 on 5 matching bases. The ends were cut back, 10 bases at V and 2 bases at J, with 18 bases in the middle. Germline-derived CDR1 and CDR2 are SNHLY and FYNNEI. This CDR3 has 14 residues. The CDR3 nucleotides read TGTGCCACCCGTCGAGAAGGGGTTACCTACGAGCAGTACTTC. It is translated as CATRREGVTYEQYF. The full variable domain, its missing parts supplied by reference TRBV2 and TRBJ2-7, is EPEVTQTPSHQVTQMGQEVILRCVPISNHLYFYWYRQILGQKVEFLVSFYNNEISEKSEIFDDQFSVERPDGSNFTLKIRSTKLEDSAMYFCATRREGVTYEQYFGPGTRLTVT.

CDR3 in DNA: TGTGCCAGCAGTCGGACAGGGGATGCAAACACCATATATTTT. Translated: CASSRTGDANTIYF. The chain recombines TRBV6-5 with TRBJ1-3; 9 bases align to TRBD1. CDR1 and CDR2 (germline): MNHEY, SVGAGI. This CDR3 has 14 amino acids. V shed 5 bases, J shed 6 bases, and the junction held 5 bases outside the gene matches.